This TCR beta chain was documented in a study of blood T cell repertoires in COVID-19. Repertoires were generated with immunoSEQ multiplex PCR, while TCRdb's copy carries only in-frame clones and drops some. Of around 99,000 clones listed, around nine tenths are singletons. Trimming cost V 2 bases and J 1 base, with 11 bases left between them. Per germline, CDR1 ENHRY and CDR2 SYGVKD. The CDR3 sequence is 15 residues long. The sequence came from a woman aged 25 to 39 with acute or convalescent COVID-19. The chain uses TRBV10-3 and TRBJ1-1; D is ambiguous. The sample was peripheral blood. The CDR3 DNA sequence: TGTGCCATCAGTGAGGGGAGGGTGTGGAACACTGAAGCTTTCTTT. The encoded protein is CAISEGRVWNTEAFF.